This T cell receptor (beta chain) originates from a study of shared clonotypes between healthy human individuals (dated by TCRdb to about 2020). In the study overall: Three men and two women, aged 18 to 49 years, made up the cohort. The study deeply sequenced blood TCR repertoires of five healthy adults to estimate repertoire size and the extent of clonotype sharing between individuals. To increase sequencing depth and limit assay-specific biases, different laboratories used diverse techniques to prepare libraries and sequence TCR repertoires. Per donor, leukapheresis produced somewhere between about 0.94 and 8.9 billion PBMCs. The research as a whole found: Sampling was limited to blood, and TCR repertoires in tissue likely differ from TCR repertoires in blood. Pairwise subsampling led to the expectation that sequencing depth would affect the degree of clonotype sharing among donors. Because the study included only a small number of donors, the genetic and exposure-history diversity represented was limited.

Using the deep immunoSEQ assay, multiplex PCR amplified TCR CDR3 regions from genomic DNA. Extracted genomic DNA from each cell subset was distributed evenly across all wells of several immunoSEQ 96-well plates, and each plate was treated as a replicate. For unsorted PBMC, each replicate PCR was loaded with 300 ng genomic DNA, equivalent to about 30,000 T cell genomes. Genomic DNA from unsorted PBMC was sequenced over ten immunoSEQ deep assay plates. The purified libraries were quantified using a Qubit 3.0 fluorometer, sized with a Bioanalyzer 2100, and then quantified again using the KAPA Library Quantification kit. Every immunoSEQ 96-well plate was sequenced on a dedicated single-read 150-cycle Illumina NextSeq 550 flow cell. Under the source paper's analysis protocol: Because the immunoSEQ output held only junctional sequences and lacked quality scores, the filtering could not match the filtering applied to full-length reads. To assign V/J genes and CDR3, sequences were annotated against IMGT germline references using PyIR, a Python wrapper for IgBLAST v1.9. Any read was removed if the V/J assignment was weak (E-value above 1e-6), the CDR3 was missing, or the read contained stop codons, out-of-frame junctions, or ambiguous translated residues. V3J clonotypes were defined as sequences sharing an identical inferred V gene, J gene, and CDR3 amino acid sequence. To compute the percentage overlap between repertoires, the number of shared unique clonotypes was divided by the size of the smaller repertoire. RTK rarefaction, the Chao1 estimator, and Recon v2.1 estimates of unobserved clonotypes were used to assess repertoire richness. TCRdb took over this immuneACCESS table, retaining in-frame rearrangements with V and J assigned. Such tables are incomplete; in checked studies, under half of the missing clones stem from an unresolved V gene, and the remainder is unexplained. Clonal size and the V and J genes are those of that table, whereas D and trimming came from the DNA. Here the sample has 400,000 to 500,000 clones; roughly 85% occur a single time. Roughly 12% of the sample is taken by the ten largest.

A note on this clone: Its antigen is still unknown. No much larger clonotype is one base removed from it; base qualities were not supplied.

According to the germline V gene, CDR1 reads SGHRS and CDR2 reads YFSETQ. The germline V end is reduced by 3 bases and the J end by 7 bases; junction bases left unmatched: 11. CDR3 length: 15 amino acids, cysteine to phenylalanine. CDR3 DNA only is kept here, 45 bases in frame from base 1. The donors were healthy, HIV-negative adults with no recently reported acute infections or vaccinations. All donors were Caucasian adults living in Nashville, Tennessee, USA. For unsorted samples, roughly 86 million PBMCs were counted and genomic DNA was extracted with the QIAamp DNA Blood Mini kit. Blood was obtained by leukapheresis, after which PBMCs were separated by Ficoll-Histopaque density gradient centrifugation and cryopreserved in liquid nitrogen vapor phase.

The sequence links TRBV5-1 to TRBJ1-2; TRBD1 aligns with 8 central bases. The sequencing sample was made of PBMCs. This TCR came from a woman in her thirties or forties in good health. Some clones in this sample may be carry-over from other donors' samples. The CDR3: CASSSTGVPPSGYTF. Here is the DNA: TGCGCCAGCAGCTCGACAGGGGTTCCTCCCTCTGGCTACACCTTC.